What follows is one TCR beta chain and its context. CDR1 and CDR2 (germline): SGHRS, YFSETQ. The CDR3 has 15 amino acids. V lost 7 bases and J 0 bases, leaving 15 bases between the germline ends. These data come from a study of identical twins. Each CDR3 protein gets one entry after TCRdb re-called the 5' RACE reads with MiXCR. The sample yields about 470,000 distinct CDR3 sequences, around 24% seen once. This sample was also put to use in a study of T cells expressing NK-cell markers.

The chain links TRBV5-1 to TRBJ2-3; D assignment may be TRBD1 or TRBD2 (6 bases each). Sample: CD4+ T cells sorted from blood. The source is a woman between 18 and 29 years old in good health. The CDR3 loop is CASALPGASTDTQYF. The DNA of the CDR3 is TGCGCCAGCGCACTTCCGGGGGCTAGCACAGATACGCAGTATTTT. Supplemented by reference TRBV5-1 and TRBJ2-3, the full variable domain reads KAGVTQTPRYLIKTRGQQVTLSCSPISGHRSVSWYQQTPGQGLQFLFEYFSETQRNKGNFPGRFSGRQFSNSRSEMNVSTLELGDSALYLCASALPGASTDTQYFGPGTRLTVL.